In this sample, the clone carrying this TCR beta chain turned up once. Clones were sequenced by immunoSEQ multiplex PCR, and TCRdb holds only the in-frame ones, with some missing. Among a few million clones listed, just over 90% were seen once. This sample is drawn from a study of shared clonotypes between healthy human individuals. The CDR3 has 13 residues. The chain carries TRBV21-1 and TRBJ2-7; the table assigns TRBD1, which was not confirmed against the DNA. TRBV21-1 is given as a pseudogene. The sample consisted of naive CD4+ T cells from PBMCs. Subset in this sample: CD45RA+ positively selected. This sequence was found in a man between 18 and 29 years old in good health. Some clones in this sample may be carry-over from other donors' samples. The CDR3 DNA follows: TGTGCCAGCAGCCCTCGACATGGGTACGAGCAGTACTTC. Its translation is CASSPRHGYEQYF.